This T cell receptor beta chain is from a study of cytomegalovirus exposure and HLA in healthy donors. On the study more broadly: There were 117 million unique TCR beta sequences, drawn from about 180 million T cells, in an earlier analysis. Study-wide points: It was shown in a later analysis that HLA-associated TCR beta chains were more clonally expanded than other, equally common chains. A later analysis found that most CMV-associated TCR beta chains appeared HLA-restricted.

Germline-derived CDR1 and CDR2 are SQVTM and ANQGSEA. Deletions cut 3 bases from V and 5 bases from J, with 9 bases between. CDR3 size: 12 residues. It was with 60 Vbeta and 13 Jbeta primers that the PCR ran. The repertoire was sequenced with immunoSEQ multiplex PCR; TCRdb's copy has only in-frame clones and lacks some. The data hold about 190,000 clones, with 80% to 90% observed a single time. With respect to this clone: Its antigen is unidentified. This CDR3 is also generated by other DNA sequences in the sample.

Sequenced: PBMCs. The gene calls are TRBV29-1 and TRBJ2-3, with a tentative D call TRBD1 (6 bases). This sequence was found in a man aged 40-55 years in good health and CMV-seropositive. The CDR3 DNA reads as TGCAGCGTTGACAGGGGTGAAGATACGCAGTATTTT. The encoded protein is CSVDRGEDTQYF.